Listed here are 5 T cell receptor beta chains from one sample, sequenced in a study of control samples from healthy donors and cancer patients. Sequencing was performed with immunoSEQ multiplex PCR; in TCRdb, only in-frame clones are kept and a portion is missing. The table lists about 200,000 clones, with less than 2.5% in the top ten. Sequencing used blood. The source of these receptors is a woman in her twenties or thirties in good health.

This chain connects TRBV3-1 (or the pseudogene TRBV3-2) to TRBJ1-5; D not certain. Per germline, CDR1 LGHDT and CDR2 YNNKEL (reference sequence). The CDR3 loop spans 13 amino acids. V lost 3 bases to trimming and J lost 3 bases, with 6 bases between them. The CDR3 region is CASSHYPNQPQHF. CDR3 in DNA: TGTGCCAGCAGCCACTATCCCAATCAGCCCCAGCATTTT.

J is TRBJ1-2 and V is TRBV12-3 or TRBV12-4; D remains ambiguous. This CDR3 is 13 amino acids long. V shed 1 base and J shed 3 bases, with 6 bases lying between them. CDR3 nucleotide sequence: TGTGCCAGCAGTTTAGGCGGATACTATGGCTACACCTTC. This translates into CASSLGGYYGYTF.

This rearrangement joins TRBV19 to TRBJ2-1; 8 bases map to TRBD2. Germline assignment: CDR1 LNHDA and CDR2 SQIVND (reference sequence). The CDR3 length is 14 residues. The J segment lost 8 bases and the V segment lost 2 bases, leaving 5 bases of the junction unmatched. Written as DNA, the CDR3 is TGTGCCAGTAGTATAAAAGCGGGGGTCGATGAGCAGTTCTTC. It translates to CASSIKAGVDEQFF.

Of note for this clone: Its ends do not fully match the called genes, so a read error is possible. The J gene is TRBJ1-4, the V gene TRBV7-9; the D gene is possibly TRBD1 (5 bases). Germline CDR1 is SEHNR and CDR2 is FQNEAQ (reference sequence). The CDR3 is made up of 10 amino acids. CDR3 sequence: CASSLGDSVF. The CDR3 nucleotides read TGTGCCAGCAGCTTAGGGGACTCGGTATTT.

The gene calls are TRBV4-1 and TRBJ2-7, with a weak D call TRBD2 (5 bases). This CDR3 has 14 amino acids. V was shortened by 1 base and J by 3 bases, with 10 bases between the two germline ends. Germline CDR1 is MGHRA and CDR2 is YSYEKL. CDR3 region: CASSQVGGFYEQYF. CDR3 in DNA: TGCGCCAGCAGCCAAGTTGGCGGGTTCTACGAGCAGTACTTC.